A single sample is the source of the 2 T cell receptor beta chains below, sequenced in a study of identical twins. TCRdb re-called the 5' RACE reads with MiXCR, one entry per CDR3 protein. Among 600,000 to 850,000 distinct CDR3 sequences, 18% were seen once, and the ten largest hold around 13%. These records were also assigned to another study, of T cells expressing NK-cell markers.

Source material: PBMCs. The receptors originated from a woman aged 18 to 35 in good health.

Only a few counts were recorded for this clonotype. The chain employs TRBV10-3 and TRBJ2-1; no clear D. The V and J ends lost 1 base and 8 bases respectively, with 6 bases between them. This CDR3 region has 12 residues. The germline V gene encodes CDR1 ENHRY and CDR2 SYGVKD. The CDR3 spells CAISELDHEQFF. CDR3 DNA sequence: TGTGCCATCAGTGAGTTGGACCATGAGCAGTTCTTC.

The gene calls are TRBV7-9 and TRBJ2-1; perhaps D is TRBD1 or TRBD2 (5 bases each). The CDR3 totals 12 residues. Germline values: CDR1 SEHNR, CDR2 FQNEAQ (reference sequence). Trimming stripped 4 bases from V and 13 bases from J, with 14 bases between. The CDR3 DNA sequence: TGTGCCAGCAGCTCTCGGGACCTTGACCAGTTCTTC. Translation gives CASSSRDLDQFF.